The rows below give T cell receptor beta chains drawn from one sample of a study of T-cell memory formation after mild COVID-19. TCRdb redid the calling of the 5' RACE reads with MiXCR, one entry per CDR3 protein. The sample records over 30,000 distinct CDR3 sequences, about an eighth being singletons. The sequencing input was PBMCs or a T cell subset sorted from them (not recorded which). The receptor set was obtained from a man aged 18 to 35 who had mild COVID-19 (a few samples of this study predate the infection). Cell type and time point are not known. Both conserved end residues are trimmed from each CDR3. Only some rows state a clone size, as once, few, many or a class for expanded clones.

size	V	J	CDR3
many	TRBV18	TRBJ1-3	ASSPGNGNTIY
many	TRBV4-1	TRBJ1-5	ASSQVGGASNQPQH
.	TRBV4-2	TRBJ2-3	ASSQGSGLFDTQY
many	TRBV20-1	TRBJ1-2	SAGKRDYGYT
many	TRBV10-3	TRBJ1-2	AISDMMIYGYT
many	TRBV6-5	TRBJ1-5	ASSYRAGLGSNQPQH
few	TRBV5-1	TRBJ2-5	ASSLLPGGGETQY
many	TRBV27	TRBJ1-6	ASSLVGRRNSPLH
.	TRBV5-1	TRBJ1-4	ASSLLGQPVEKLF
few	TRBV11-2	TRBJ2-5	ASSAGWGAN
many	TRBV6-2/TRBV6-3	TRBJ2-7	ASRLAGSAYEQY
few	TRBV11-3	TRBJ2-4	ASSLGPQNIQY
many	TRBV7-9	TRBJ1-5	ASSSTRGNQPQH
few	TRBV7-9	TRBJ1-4	ASSRLGVGEKLF
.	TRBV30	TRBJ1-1	AWSRADMNTEAF
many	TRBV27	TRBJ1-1	ASSSGGTGNTEAF
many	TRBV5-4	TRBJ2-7	ASSLGPPPYEQY
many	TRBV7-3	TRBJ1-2	ASSLDNNYGYT
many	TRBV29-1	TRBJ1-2	SVERGIENYGYT
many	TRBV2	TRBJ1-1	ASSGAYQNTEAF
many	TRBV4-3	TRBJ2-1	ASSRRSGSYNEQF
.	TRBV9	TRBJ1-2	ASSSNRANYGYT
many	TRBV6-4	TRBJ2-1	ASSETSGGYDEQF
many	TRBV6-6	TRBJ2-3	ASSSIKQGKSQY
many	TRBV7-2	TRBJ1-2	ASSAREGARDGYT
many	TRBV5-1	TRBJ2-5	ASSSGWNQETQY
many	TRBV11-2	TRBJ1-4	ASSPGRDLF
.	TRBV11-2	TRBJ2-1	ASSPIRSNEQF
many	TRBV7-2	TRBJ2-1	ASSPRLTSGGNNEQF
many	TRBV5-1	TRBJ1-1	ASSFGGPNTEAF
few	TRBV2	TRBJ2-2	ASSSSWELF
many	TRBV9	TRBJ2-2	ASTKSDRVNTGELF
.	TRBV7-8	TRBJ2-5	ASSSSGTSGGETQY
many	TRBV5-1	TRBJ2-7	ASGGERPGYEQY
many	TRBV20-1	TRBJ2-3	SAPKGRDTQY
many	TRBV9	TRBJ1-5	ASSARGVSQPQH
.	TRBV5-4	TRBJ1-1	ASSSRDRGRTEAF
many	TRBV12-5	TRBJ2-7	ARWTGSHEQY
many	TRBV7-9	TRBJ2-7	ASSSQGGVEQY
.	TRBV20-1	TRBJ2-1	SALVGGRAYNEQF
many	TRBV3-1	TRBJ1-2	ASSQVGQGGYT
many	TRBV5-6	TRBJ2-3	ASSHWRGEDTQY
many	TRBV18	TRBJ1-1	ASSSSLEGTEAF
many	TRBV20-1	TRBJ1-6	SAGEDLYNSPLH
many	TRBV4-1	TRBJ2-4	ASSPRGGPLDIQY
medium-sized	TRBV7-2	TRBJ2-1	ASSLDLSTYNEQF
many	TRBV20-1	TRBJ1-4	SARERGGRLDEKLF
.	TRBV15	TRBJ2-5	ATSGQGAQETQY
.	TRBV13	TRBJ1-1	ASSLGLWGNTEAF
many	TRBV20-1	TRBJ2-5	SARAPGLTETQY
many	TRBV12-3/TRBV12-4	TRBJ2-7	ASRRQGAGEQY
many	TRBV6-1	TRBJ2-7	ASSEPTSIYVAYEQY
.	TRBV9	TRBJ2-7	ASSVQGQGPYEQY
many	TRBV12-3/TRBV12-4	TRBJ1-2	ASRPLTVATRGDGYT
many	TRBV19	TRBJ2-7	ASSLDRTTSSYEQY